The rows below give T cell receptor beta chains drawn from one sample of a study of T-cell reconstitution after alpha-beta-depleted transplantation in children. TCRdb re-analysed the PCR reads in MiXCR, keeping a single row per CDR3 protein. The sample lists more than 400,000 distinct CDR3 sequences, 43% occurring once. Sequences were derived from PBMCs, sampled before TCRalphabeta/CD19-depleted stem cell transplant. The receptors were sampled from a girl aged 2-15 years with aplastic anemia, due to receive a stem cell transplant. The CDR3 runs from the conserved cysteine through the conserved F or W. D genes are given only for firm matches. Not every row has a clone size; where given, it reads once, few, many or a size class.

clone_size	j_call	v_call	d_call	cdr3_aa	cdr3_nt
many	TRBJ1-6	TRBV21-1	NA	CASSKVGYNSPLHF	TGTGCCAGCAGCAAAGTGGGCTATAATTCACCCCTCCACTTT
few	TRBJ1-1	TRBV7-9	NA	CASSLVLRGEAFF	TGTGCCAGCAGCCTAGTACTTCGCGGTGAAGCTTTCTTT
NA	TRBJ2-7	TRBV20-1	TRBD2	CSALGLAGNEQYF	TGCAGTGCTTTGGGACTAGCGGGTAACGAGCAGTACTTC
NA	TRBJ1-4	TRBV5-6	NA	CASSPTGITNEKLFF	TGTGCCAGCAGCCCTACAGGGATCACTAATGAAAAACTGTTTTTT
NA	TRBJ1-1	TRBV18	TRBD1	CASSFRGQGTTEAFF	TGTGCCAGCTCTTTCAGGGGACAGGGGACGACTGAAGCTTTCTTT
NA	TRBJ2-7	TRBV20-1	NA	CSAEPGGEQYF	TGCAGTGCTGAGCCGGGCGGCGAGCAGTACTTC
once	TRBJ2-1	TRBV12-3/TRBV12-4	NA	CASSFGISYNEQFF	TGTGCCAGCAGTTTCGGTATCTCCTACAATGAGCAGTTCTTC
NA	TRBJ1-3	TRBV20-1	NA	CSARELRAGGNTIYF	TGCAGTGCTAGAGAGCTCAGGGCAGGAGGAAACACCATATATTTT
NA	TRBJ2-2	TRBV9	NA	CASSGGDRHTGELFF	TGTGCCAGCAGCGGAGGGGACCGACACACCGGGGAGCTGTTTTTT
few	TRBJ2-7	TRBV29-1	TRBD1	CSVRGPNKYEQYF	TGCAGCGTTAGGGGGCCCAACAAATACGAGCAGTACTTC
NA	TRBJ2-7	TRBV4-2	TRBD1	CASSREDRDVSEQYF	TGTGCCAGCAGCCGAGAGGACAGGGATGTTAGCGAGCAGTACTTC
NA	TRBJ2-5	TRBV20-1	TRBD2	CSARDDGLAGGGTQYF	TGCAGTGCTAGAGATGACGGGCTAGCGGGAGGAGGGACCCAGTACTTC
NA	TRBJ1-5	TRBV7-4	NA	CASSLLNLGHQPQHF	TGTGCCAGCAGCTTATTGAACCTCGGCCATCAGCCCCAGCATTTT
NA	TRBJ1-2	TRBV6-1	NA	CASSDQVPYYGYTF	TGTGCCAGCAGTGATCAAGTACCCTACTATGGCTACACCTTC
few	TRBJ2-5	TRBV6-4	NA	CASSDRFETQYF	TGTGCCAGCAGTGACCGTTTCGAGACCCAGTACTTC
many	TRBJ2-7	TRBV20-1	TRBD2	CSARKGLAGDYEQYF	TGCAGTGCTAGGAAGGGACTAGCGGGAGACTACGAGCAGTACTTC
many	TRBJ2-2	TRBV29-1	NA	CSGYTGELFF	TGCAGCGGATACACCGGGGAGCTGTTTTTT
many	TRBJ2-3	TRBV12-3/TRBV12-4	NA	CASHRTRVGNTDTQYF	TGTGCCAGCCACAGAACCAGGGTAGGGAACACAGATACGCAGTATTTT
NA	TRBJ1-2	TRBV7-9	NA	CASSSRVGDGYTF	TGTGCCAGCAGCTCTAGGGTCGGCGACGGCTACACCTTC
NA	TRBJ1-2	TRBV19	NA	CASSTLAGSYGYTF	TGTGCCAGTAGTACCCTGGCCGGGAGCTATGGCTACACCTTC
once	TRBJ2-7	TRBV29-1	NA	CSVERGSDSYEQYF	TGCAGCGTTGAGCGTGGGAGTGACTCCTACGAGCAGTACTTC
few	TRBJ2-1	TRBV11-2	TRBD2	CASSQEWASGTNNEQFF	TGTGCCAGCAGCCAGGAGTGGGCTAGCGGAACCAACAATGAGCAGTTCTTC
many	TRBJ2-2	TRBV7-2	NA	CASKGVLANTGELFF	TGTGCCAGCAAAGGAGTTCTCGCGAACACCGGGGAGCTGTTTTTT
few	TRBJ2-3	TRBV20-1	NA	CSAPGDLITDTQYF	TGCAGTGCTCCCGGGGACTTGATCACAGATACGCAGTATTTT
many	TRBJ2-1	TRBV4-2	TRBD1	CASSPRDRGDEQFF	TGTGCCAGCAGCCCCCGGGACAGGGGGGATGAGCAGTTCTTC
few	TRBJ2-3	TRBV5-5	NA	CASSLIPDTQYF	TGTGCCAGCAGCTTGATCCCAGATACGCAGTATTTT
many	TRBJ1-4	TRBV6-5	NA	CASSYSEGLGEKLFF	TGTGCCAGCAGTTACTCGGAGGGATTAGGCGAAAAACTGTTTTTT
few	TRBJ2-1	TRBV4-2	NA	CASSLTVDNEQFF	TGTGCCAGCAGCCTGACGGTAGACAATGAGCAGTTCTTC
few	TRBJ1-6	TRBV5-1	NA	CASRPGTDNSPLHF	TGCGCCAGCAGACCCGGGACGGACAATTCACCCCTCCACTTT
NA	TRBJ2-1	TRBV20-1	TRBD2	CSASDTSGRGKQFF	TGCAGTGCTAGCGATACTAGCGGGAGAGGAAAGCAGTTCTTC
few	TRBJ1-5	TRBV2	NA	CASSELRALNQPQHF	TGTGCCAGCAGTGAACTCAGGGCCCTTAATCAGCCCCAGCATTTT
NA	TRBJ2-1	TRBV6-1	TRBD1	CASRDTGGTGYEQFF	TGTGCCAGCAGGGATACAGGGGGCACGGGGTATGAGCAGTTCTTC
NA	TRBJ2-1	TRBV9	NA	CASSARKQGSGENEQFF	TGTGCCAGCAGCGCCAGAAAACAGGGGAGCGGGGAGAATGAGCAGTTCTTC
many	TRBJ1-1	TRBV2	NA	CASSPQLGTEAFF	TGTGCCAGCAGCCCTCAACTAGGAACTGAAGCTTTCTTT
few	TRBJ2-1	TRBV3-1	NA	CASSYTGAINEQFF	TGTGCCAGCAGCTACACCGGGGCCATCAATGAGCAGTTCTTC
NA	TRBJ1-1	TRBV20-1	TRBD1	CSAGQGRAEAFF	TGCAGTGCTGGACAGGGGAGGGCTGAAGCTTTCTTT
NA	TRBJ2-7	TRBV6-1	TRBD1	CASSATTGALREQYF	TGTGCCAGCAGTGCAACGACAGGGGCCCTCCGCGAGCAGTACTTC